The 17 T cell receptor beta chains below were found in one sample sequenced in a study of shared clonotypes between healthy human individuals. Method: immunoSEQ multiplex PCR; TCRdb's copy keeps in-frame clones and lacks some. Counted here are over 100,000 clones, 68% occurring once; the ten biggest clones make up roughly a quarter. Sequenced: memory CD8+ T cells sorted from blood. The subset here: CD45RO+ cells pooled with CCR7-negative TemRA cells. The receptors stem from a woman in her 30s in good health.

This chain connects TRBV7-9 to TRBJ1-2; D remains unclear. Trimming stripped 3 bases from V and 2 bases from J, with 10 bases between. The CDR3 is made up of 14 amino acids. Germline values: CDR1 SEHNR, CDR2 FQNEAQ (reference sequence). This CDR3 is CASSLKAQNYGYTF. In DNA, the CDR3 is TGTGCCAGCAGCTTGAAGGCTCAGAACTATGGCTACACCTTC.

The chain links TRBV27 to TRBJ1-5, with D perhaps TRBD1 (6 bases). Germline V gene data show CDR1 as MNHEY and CDR2 as SMNVEV (reference sequence). The germline V and J ends were trimmed by 8 bases and 1 base, with 18 bases remaining between them. The CDR3 loop spans 16 amino acids. The CDR3 here is CASGGTGHLSNQPQHF. The CDR3 DNA follows: TGTGCCAGCGGAGGAACGGGACACCTAAGCAATCAGCCCCAGCATTTT.

This chain uses TRBV28 with TRBJ2-7; 11 bases map to TRBD1. Losses at the gene ends were 8 bases for V and 7 bases for J; bases not matched to a gene: 10. CDR3 size: 14 residues. Germline-derived CDR1 and CDR2 are MDHEN and SYDVKM. The CDR3, as DNA: TGTGCCAGCGGAACTCATCGGGACAGGGGGGAGCAGTACTTC. Protein: CASGTHRDRGEQYF.

The V gene is TRBV28, the J gene TRBJ2-1; 10 bases fit TRBD1. The junction had 14 bases not matched to a gene; V was cut back by 6 bases and J by 3 bases. The CDR3 loop spans 18 amino acids. Germline loops: CDR1 MDHEN, CDR2 SYDVKM. The CDR3 spells CASSTTGGWLLYYNEQFF. In DNA, the CDR3 is TGTGCCAGCAGCACGACAGGGGGCTGGTTGCTGTACTACAATGAGCAGTTCTTC.

The chain couples TRBV11-2 to TRBJ2-7, with D maybe TRBD2 (5 bases). Trimming left V 0 bases short and J 7 bases short, with 10 bases between. Germline assignment: CDR1 SGHAT and CDR2 FQNNGV. This CDR3 comprises 13 residues. CDR3 residues: CASSLDRTGEQYF. The CDR3 DNA is TGTGCCAGCAGCTTAGATAGGACGGGGGAGCAGTACTTC.

This rearrangement joins TRBV19 to TRBJ1-1, with a weak D call TRBD1 (6 bases). The CDR3 is made up of 14 amino acids. Germline V CDR1 and CDR2: LNHDA, SQIVND (reference sequence). Trimming removed 3 bases at V and 1 base at J, with 9 bases between. The CDR3 DNA reads TGTGCCAGTAGTATCGTCAGGGGGAACACTGAAGCTTTCTTT. It specifies CASSIVRGNTEAFF.

The chain is built from TRBV11-1 and TRBJ2-7, with D tentatively TRBD1 (5 bases). Looked up from germline, CDR1 is SGHAT and CDR2 is FQDESV (reference sequence). The V end was cut by 3 bases, the J end by 0 bases, with 12 bases between. The CDR3 sequence is 15 residues long. This CDR3 reads CASSLGPLSSYEQYF. The DNA for the CDR3 is TGTGCCAGCAGCTTGGGGCCTCTGAGCTCCTACGAGCAGTACTTC.

V gene TRBV19 combines with J gene TRBJ1-1; D might be TRBD1 (5 bases). The V end was cut by 3 bases, the J end by 0 bases, with 14 bases between. From germline, CDR1 is LNHDA and CDR2 SQIVND (reference sequence). The CDR3 runs 16 residues. The CDR3 DNA reads as TGTGCCAGTAGTATTCGAGAGGGACGCATGAACACTGAAGCTTTCTTT. Translated, it gives CASSIREGRMNTEAFF.

This chain links TRBV25-1 with TRBJ2-3, with TRBD1 matching over 8 bases. CDR3 length: 16 amino acids. Germline V gene sequence: CDR1 MGHDK, CDR2 SYGVNS. V lost 3 bases to trimming and J lost 6 bases; unmatched junction nucleotides: 11. The CDR3 loop reads CASSDPSTGGKDTQYF. For the CDR3, the DNA is TGTGCCAGCAGTGACCCTTCTACAGGGGGGAAGGATACGCAGTATTTT.

The CDR3 nucleotides read TGTGCCAGCAGACTAATTAACATGAACACTGAAGCTTTCTTT. Protein: CASRLINMNTEAFF. This chain joins TRBV6-1 and TRBJ1-1; unclear D gene. V lost 6 bases and J 0 bases, leaving 11 bases between the germline ends. This CDR3 has 14 residues. CDR1 and CDR2 (germline): MNHNS, SASEGT.

The V call is TRBV27, the J call TRBJ1-3; D is unresolved. The CDR3 is 15 amino acids. V was cut by 4 bases and J by 2 bases, with 12 bases left in between. CDR1 is MNHEY, CDR2 SMNVEV, per germline (reference sequence). The CDR3: CASSYSFGPGNTIYF. CDR3 DNA: TGTGCCAGCAGTTACTCCTTTGGTCCTGGAAACACCATATATTTT.

CDR3 region: CSVERTSGETQYF. The CDR3 DNA follows: TGCAGCGTTGAGAGGACCTCCGGGGAGACCCAGTACTTC. J is TRBJ2-5 and V is TRBV29-1; no clear D. Deletions cut 3 bases from V and 5 bases from J, with 13 bases between. Germline V gene sequence: CDR1 SQVTM, CDR2 ANQGSEA. The CDR3 length is 13 residues.

The rearrangement uses TRBV25-1 and TRBJ1-3, with D unclear. CDR1 MGHDK and CDR2 SYGVNS come from the germline V gene. This CDR3 is 16 amino acids long. V lost 3 bases to trimming and J lost 0 bases, with 12 bases between them. The chain's CDR3 is CASSDQMIDSGNTIYF. CDR3 bases: TGTGCCAGCAGTGATCAAATGATAGACTCTGGAAACACCATATATTTT.

J is TRBJ1-5 and V is TRBV19; D is possibly TRBD1 (5 bases). This CDR3 region has 17 residues. Germline V gene sequence: CDR1 LNHDA, CDR2 SQIVND (reference sequence). V was shortened by 6 bases and J by 0 bases, with 18 bases between the two germline ends. CDR3 sequence (DNA): TGTGCCAGTAGCCATGGCCGGGACCCAGATAGCAATCAGCCCCAGCATTTT. This codes for CASSHGRDPDSNQPQHF.

This clone came up once. In the same sample, other DNA sequences code for this CDR3. V is TRBV2 and J is TRBJ2-1; 9 nucleotides line up with TRBD2. The CDR3 totals 16 residues. Germline V lookup: CDR1 SNHLY, CDR2 FYNNEI. The V and J ends lost 1 base and 2 bases, in that order; junction bases with no gene match: 3. The CDR3 nucleotides are TGTGCCAGCAGTGAAGGGCGGGAGGGCCCCTACAATGAGCAGTTCTTC. This gives the protein CASSEGREGPYNEQFF.

J is TRBJ1-1 and V is TRBV14; TRBD1 matches at 9 bases. The germline V gene encodes CDR1 SGHDN and CDR2 FVKESK. V was clipped by 4 bases and J by 5 bases; unmatched bases: 5. The CDR3 covers 14 residues. The CDR3 sequence: CASSPQGAWTEAFF. CDR3 DNA sequence: TGTGCCAGCAGCCCACAGGGGGCTTGGACTGAAGCTTTCTTT.

This clone was observed a few times. The V gene is TRBV7-2, the J gene TRBJ2-2; 8 nucleotides agree with TRBD2. This CDR3 is built from 16 residues. With 3 bases clipped from V and 0 bases from J, the junction kept 3 bases outside the gene matches. Per the germline V gene, CDR1 is SGHTA and CDR2 is FQGNSA. CDR3 nucleotide sequence: TGTGCCAGCAGCTTGGTAGCGGGGTCGAACACCGGGGAGCTGTTTTTT. Translated, it gives CASSLVAGSNTGELFF.